Following are 20 T cell receptor beta chains from one sample sequenced in a study of blood T cells in healthy people across ages. Alongside a J-beta primer mix, a sample-barcoded 5' primer served in a second PCR lasting about 7 to 12 cycles. TCRdb reprocessed the 5' RACE reads with MiXCR, giving one entry per CDR3 protein. This sample carries about 1.8 million distinct CDR3 sequences, 49% of them seen once, and the ten largest clones take less than 2.5%. Sequences were obtained from blood. These receptors came from a woman aged 40 to 50 in good health.

A few counts support this clonotype. This chain connects TRBV4-3 to TRBJ2-7; no clear D gene. The CDR3 sequence is 15 residues long. The V gene lost 0 bases and the J gene lost 5 bases, with 14 bases spanning the gap. Germline CDR1 LGHNA, CDR2 YSLEER. The CDR3 DNA is TGCGCCAGCAGCCAAGATGGGTACAGTTTTAACGAGCAGTACTTC. This encodes CASSQDGYSFNEQYF.

This clonotype came up a few times. The gene calls are TRBV20-1 and TRBJ2-3; D unresolved. Trimming took off 3 bases at V and 6 bases at J, with 7 bases between the two ends. This CDR3 has 11 residues. Germline V CDR1 and CDR2: DFQATT, SNEGSKA (reference sequence). CDR3 sequence: CSASEPDTQYF. The CDR3 region has the DNA TGCAGTGCTAGCGAACCGGATACGCAGTATTTT.

This rearrangement joins TRBV7-9 to TRBJ2-7, with unresolved D. The DNA matches TRBJ2-5 better at its end, which makes the J call doubtful. CDR1 is SEHNR, CDR2 FQNEAQ, per germline (reference sequence). The CDR3 totals 14 residues. CDR3 loop: CASSLEYQRETQYF. CDR3 sequence (DNA): TGTGCCAGCAGCTTAGAGTACCAGAGAGAGACCCAGTACTTC.

This clonotype was counted a few times. In DNA form, the CDR3 reads TGCGCCAGCAGCCTTGGCAGGGTTGGAGCACCCCCTGAAGCTTTCTTT. It is translated as CASSLGRVGAPPEAFF. The J gene is TRBJ1-1, the V gene TRBV4-3, with D perhaps matching TRBD1 (5 bases). The germline CDR1 and CDR2 sequences are LGHNA and YSLEER. The CDR3 length is 16 residues. Trimming took 4 bases from V and 6 from J, leaving 21 bases between them.

The J gene is TRBJ1-6, the V gene TRBV4-1, with unresolved D. Germline values: CDR1 MGHRA, CDR2 YSYEKL. V lost 1 base to trimming and J lost 9 bases, with 13 bases between them. The CDR3 extends over 15 amino acids. The CDR3: CASSQVSRKSSPLHF. In DNA, the CDR3 is TGCGCCAGCAGCCAAGTTTCGCGGAAGAGTTCACCCCTCCACTTT.

This clonotype showed up just a few times. The V call is TRBV15, the J call TRBJ2-4; D not certain. Germline-derived CDR1 and CDR2 are LNHNV and YYDKDF (reference sequence). Trimming took off 9 bases at V and 0 bases at J, with 15 bases between the two ends. This CDR3 has 15 amino acids. This chain's CDR3 is CATRDTSLAKNIQYF. The CDR3 DNA sequence: TGTGCCACAAGAGACACTTCCCTAGCCAAAAACATTCAGTACTTC.

A word on this clonotype: A much bigger clone sits one base away, suggesting this may be a read error. As DNA, the CDR3 is TGTGCCAGCAGCCAAGACAGGGTTGAGCAGTTCTTC. Translating it yields CASSQDRVEQFF. V gene TRBV3-1 combines with J gene TRBJ2-1; D is perhaps TRBD1 (5 bases). Germline CDR1 reads LGHDT; CDR2 reads YNNKEL (reference sequence). The V end lost 0 bases, the J end lost 9 bases, and 6 bases lay between the germline ends. This CDR3 is 12 amino acids long.

This clonotype was seen a few times. The chain combines TRBV6-2 or TRBV6-3 with TRBJ2-1, with D possibly matching TRBD1 (6 bases). Germline V gene data show CDR1 as MNHEY and CDR2 as SVGEGT. The V end lost 6 bases, the J end lost 8 bases, and 11 bases lay between the germline ends. CDR3 length: 12 amino acids. This chain's CDR3 is CASSSTGHEQFF. CDR3 coding DNA: TGTGCCAGCAGCTCGACAGGCCATGAGCAGTTCTTC.

This chain connects TRBV6-5 to TRBJ2-5, with no clear D. CDR1 and CDR2 from the germline V gene are MNHEY and SVGAGI. The CDR3 loop spans 15 amino acids. The V and J ends lost 6 bases and 1 base respectively, with 15 bases between them. The CDR3 sequence is CASSTGSTSQETQYF. CDR3 DNA: TGTGCCAGCAGCACGGGCTCCACTTCCCAAGAGACCCAGTACTTC.

At least ten counts were recorded for this clonotype. V gene TRBV13 combines with J gene TRBJ1-1; the match to TRBD1 covers 7 bases. Germline assignment: CDR1 PRHDT and CDR2 FYEKMQ (reference sequence). CDR3 length equals 14 residues. V lost 6 bases to trimming and J lost 11 bases; unmatched junction nucleotides: 15. CDR3 sequence (DNA): TGTGCCAGCAGTCCCGGGACAGATTTATCTACCGCTTTCTTT. This codes for CASSPGTDLSTAFF.

The chain combines TRBV7-8 with TRBJ2-1; D is ambiguous. Per the germline V gene, CDR1 is SGHVS and CDR2 is FQNEAQ. Trimming shortened V by 5 bases and J by 10 bases, and 21 bases separated the two germline ends. This CDR3 is built from 15 residues. The CDR3 DNA is TGTGCCAGCAGCCAGCTGGAGTCGATCTCCTACGAGCAGTTCTTC. This gives the protein CASSQLESISYEQFF. Based on the CDR3 plus reference TRBV7-8 and TRBJ2-1, the full variable domain is GAGVSQSPRYKVAKRGQDVALRCDPISGHVSLFWYQQALGQGPEFLTYFQNEAQLDKSGLPSDRFFAERPEGSVSTLKIQRTQQEDSAVYLCASSQLESISYEQFFGPGTRLTVL.

V gene TRBV7-2 combines with J gene TRBJ2-5; D may be TRBD1 or TRBD2 (5 bases each). Germline V CDR1 and CDR2: SGHTA, FQGNSA. The length of the CDR3 is 15 residues. V lost 4 bases and J lost 11, with 23 bases in between. CDR3 amino acids: CASSSVLGVGNEQYF. The CDR3 nucleotides read TGTGCCAGCAGCTCTGTACTGGGGGTTGGGAATGAGCAGTACTTC.

The V gene is TRBV25-1, the J gene TRBJ1-6; D gene uncertain. CDR3 length: 15 amino acids. Trimming stripped 3 bases from V and 0 bases from J, with 6 bases between. CDR1 and CDR2 (germline): MGHDK, SYGVNS. The CDR3, as DNA: TGTGCCAGCAGTGAGCAGAGCTCCTATAATTCACCCCTCCACTTT. The encoded protein is CASSEQSSYNSPLHF.

The sample holds a few counts of this clonotype. This chain links TRBV4-3 with TRBJ2-1, with D possibly being TRBD1 (5 bases). CDR1 is LGHNA and CDR2 is YSLEER in the germline V gene. This CDR3 has 14 amino acids. The V end was cut by 0 bases, the J end by 10 bases, with 13 bases between. CDR3: CASSQDHGHREQFF. CDR3 in DNA: TGCGCCAGCAGCCAAGATCACGGTCACAGGGAGCAGTTCTTC.

V usage is TRBV7-2 and J usage is TRBJ2-3, with D perhaps TRBD1 or TRBD2 (6 bases each). The V end was cut by 4 bases, the J end by 5 bases, with 16 bases between. Germline CDR1 reads SGHTA; CDR2 reads FQGNSA. This CDR3 has 15 amino acids. In DNA, the CDR3 is TGTGCCAGCAGCTCGGGGGCAGGGTTGGTAGATACGCAGTATTTT. As protein: CASSSGAGLVDTQYF.

This clonotype was seen a few times. The chain couples TRBV3-1 to TRBJ1-4, with D possibly being TRBD1 (5 bases). CDR1 is LGHDT, CDR2 YNNKEL, per germline (reference sequence). This CDR3 has 16 residues. Trimming took 3 bases from V and 2 from J, leaving 13 bases between them. The CDR3 spells CASSQGLRSTNEKLFF. The CDR3 DNA reads as TGTGCCAGCAGCCAGGGGCTCAGAAGCACTAATGAAAAACTGTTTTTT. Full variable domain (missing parts from reference TRBV3-1 and TRBJ1-4): DTAVSQTPKYLVTQMGNDKSIKCEQNLGHDTMYWYKQDSKKFLKIMFSYNNKELIINETVPNRFSPKSPDKAHLNLHINSLELGDSAVYFCASSQGLRSTNEKLFFGSGTQLSVL.

On this clonotype itself: A read error may account for a junction end that differs from germline. This sequence joins TRBV2 and TRBJ2-5; TRBD2 matches 8 bases. The germline CDR1 and CDR2 sequences are SNHLY and FYNNEI. The CDR3 sequence is 17 residues long. The CDR3 nucleotides read TGCGCCAGCAGTTTGAGGGGCCAGCGGGGGTACCAAGAGACCCAGTACTTC. This sequence encodes CASSLRGQRGYQETQYF.

This chain connects TRBV4-2 to TRBJ1-5; weak D call: TRBD1 (6 bases). Per germline, CDR1 LGHNA and CDR2 YNFKEQ. Deletions cut 1 base from V and 5 bases from J, with 15 bases between. CDR3 length: 16 residues. The CDR3 DNA reads as TGTGCCAGCAGCCAAGTTTCACCAGGGGACTATCAGCCCCAGCATTTT. This codes for CASSQVSPGDYQPQHF.

The V call is TRBV5-1, the J call TRBJ2-1; TRBD1 is a possible D gene (5 bases). This CDR3 has 15 amino acids. In germline, CDR1 is SGHRS, CDR2 YFSETQ. Deletions cut 0 bases from V and 6 bases from J, with 13 bases between. CDR3: CASSLGGQLFNEQFF. The CDR3 DNA reads TGCGCCAGCAGCTTGGGGGGCCAGCTCTTCAATGAGCAGTTCTTC.

The genes are TRBV7-2 and TRBJ1-2, with TRBD1 matching 7 bases. With V trimmed by 7 bases and J by 7 bases, 12 bases remained unmatched. CDR3 length: 14 amino acids. Germline CDR1 SGHTA, CDR2 FQGNSA. CDR3 DNA: TGTGCCAGCAACCCCGCGCTAGGGGGCGGTGGCTACACCTTC. Amino acid sequence: CASNPALGGGGYTF.